This T cell receptor (beta chain) was found in a study of T cell responses to AZD1222 COVID-19 vaccine. Turning to the study itself: Researchers grouped second doses given at about 4 or about 12 weeks into one pool.

Study observations and caveats: Spike as a whole was targeted by vaccine-associated CD4 TCRs, dominant at 160-218 and 743-854. Baseline serology detected seropositivity in only 6 or 7 AZD1222 recipients.

Notes on this clone: The antigen remains unidentified.

Germline loops: CDR1 SNHLY, CDR2 FYNNEI. Deletions cut 11 bases from V and 4 bases from J, with 17 bases between. The CDR3 has 13 residues. Repertoires were generated with immunoSEQ multiplex PCR, while TCRdb's copy carries only in-frame clones and drops some. The sample yields about 150,000 clones, nearly 95% seen once. This sequence was found in an adult in good health. The chain employs TRBV2 and TRBJ1-2, with a weak D call TRBD1 (6 bases). This specimen consisted of peripheral blood, obtained on day 0 of AZD1222 vaccination. This CDR3 reads CAGSSQGTYGYTF. The DNA of the CDR3 is TGTGCCGGGTCGTCACAGGGAACCTATGGCTACACCTTC. Complete variable domain (other parts from reference TRBV2 and TRBJ1-2): EPEVTQTPSHQVTQMGQEVILRCVPISNHLYFYWYRQILGQKVEFLVSFYNNEISEKSEIFDDQFSVERPDGSNFTLKIRSTKLEDSAMYFCAGSSQGTYGYTFGSGTRLTVV.